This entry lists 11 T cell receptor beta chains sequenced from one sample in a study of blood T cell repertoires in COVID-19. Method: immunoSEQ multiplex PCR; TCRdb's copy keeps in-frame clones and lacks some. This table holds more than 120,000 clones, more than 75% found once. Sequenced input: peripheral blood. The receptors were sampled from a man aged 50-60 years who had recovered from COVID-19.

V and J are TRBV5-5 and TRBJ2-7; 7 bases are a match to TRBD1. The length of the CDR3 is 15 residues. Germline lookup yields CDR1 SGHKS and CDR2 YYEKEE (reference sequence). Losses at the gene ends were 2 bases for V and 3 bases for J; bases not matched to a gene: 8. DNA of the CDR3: TGTGCCAGCAGCTTCTACGGGACAGTCGGCTACGAGCAGTACTTC. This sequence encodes CASSFYGTVGYEQYF.

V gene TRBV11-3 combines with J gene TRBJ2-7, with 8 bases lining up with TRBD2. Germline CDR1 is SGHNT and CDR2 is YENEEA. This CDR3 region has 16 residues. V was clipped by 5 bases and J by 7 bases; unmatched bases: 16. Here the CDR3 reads CASSAISSGLVGEQYF. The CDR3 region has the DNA TGTGCCAGCAGCGCGATTAGTTCGGGACTAGTAGGTGAGCAGTACTTC.

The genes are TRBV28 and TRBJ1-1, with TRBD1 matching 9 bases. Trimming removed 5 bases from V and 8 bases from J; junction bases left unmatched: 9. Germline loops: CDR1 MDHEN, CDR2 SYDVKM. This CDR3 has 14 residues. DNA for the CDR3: TGTGCCAGCAGTCCTAACAGGGGGCCCAAGGAAGCTTTCTTT. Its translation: CASSPNRGPKEAFF. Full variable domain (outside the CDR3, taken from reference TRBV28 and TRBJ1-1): DVKVTQSSRYLVKRTGEKVFLECVQDMDHENMFWYRQDPGLGLRLIYFSYDVKMKEKGDIPEGYSVSREKKERFSLILESASTNQTSMYLCASSPNRGPKEAFFGQGTRLTVV.

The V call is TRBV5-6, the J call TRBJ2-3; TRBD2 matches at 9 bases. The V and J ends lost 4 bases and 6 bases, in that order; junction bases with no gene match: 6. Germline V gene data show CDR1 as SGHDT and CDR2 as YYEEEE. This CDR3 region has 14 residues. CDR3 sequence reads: CASSVGGGADTQYF. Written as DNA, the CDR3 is TGTGCCAGCAGCGTAGGCGGGGGGGCGGATACGCAGTATTTT.

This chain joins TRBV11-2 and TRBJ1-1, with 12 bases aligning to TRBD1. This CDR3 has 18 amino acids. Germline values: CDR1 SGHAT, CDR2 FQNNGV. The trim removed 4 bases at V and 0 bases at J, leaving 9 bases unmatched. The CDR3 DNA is TGTGCCAGCAGCTCCCCGCCCGGGACAGGGGGCCTGAACACTGAAGCTTTCTTT. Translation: CASSSPPGTGGLNTEAFF.

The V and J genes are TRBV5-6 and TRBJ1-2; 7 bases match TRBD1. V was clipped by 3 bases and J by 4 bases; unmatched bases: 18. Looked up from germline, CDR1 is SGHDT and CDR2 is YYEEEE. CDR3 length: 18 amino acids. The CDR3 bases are TGTGCCAGCAGCTCTGAAAGGGGCCTGGACAGGCGGATCTATGGCTACACCTTC. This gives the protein CASSSERGLDRRIYGYTF. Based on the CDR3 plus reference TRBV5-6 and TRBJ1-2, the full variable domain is DAGVTQSPTHLIKTRGQQVTLRCSPKSGHDTVSWYQQALGQGPQFIFQYYEEEERQRGNFPDRFSGHQFPNYSSELNVNALLLGDSALYLCASSSERGLDRRIYGYTFGSGTRLTVV.

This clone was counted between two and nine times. In nucleotides, the CDR3 is TGTGCCAGCAGCTTAGAGGGCACTAACACCGGGGAGCTGTTTTTT. It is translated as CASSLEGTNTGELFF. The rearrangement uses TRBV11-2 and TRBJ2-2; no clear D. Germline assignment: CDR1 SGHAT and CDR2 FQNNGV. V was cut by 0 bases and J by 2 bases, with 7 bases left in between. The CDR3 runs to 15 residues.

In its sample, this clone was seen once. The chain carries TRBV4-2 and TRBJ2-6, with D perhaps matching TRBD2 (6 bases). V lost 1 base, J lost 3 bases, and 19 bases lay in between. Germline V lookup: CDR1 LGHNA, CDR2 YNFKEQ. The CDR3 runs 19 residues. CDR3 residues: CASSQAGGTLPLGANVLTF. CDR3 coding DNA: TGTGCCAGCAGCCAAGCGGGCGGGACCCTTCCCCTTGGGGCCAACGTCCTGACTTTC.

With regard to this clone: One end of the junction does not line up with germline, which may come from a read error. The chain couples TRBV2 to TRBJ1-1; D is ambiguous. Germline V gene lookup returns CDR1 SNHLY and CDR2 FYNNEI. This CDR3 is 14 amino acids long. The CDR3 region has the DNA TGTGCCAGCAGTGCTTATCGGGAGAACGCTGAAGCTTTCTTT. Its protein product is CASSAYRENAEAFF.

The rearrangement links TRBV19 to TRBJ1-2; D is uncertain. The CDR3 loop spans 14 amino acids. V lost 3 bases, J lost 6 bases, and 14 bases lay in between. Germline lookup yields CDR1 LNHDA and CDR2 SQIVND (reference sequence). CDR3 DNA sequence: TGTGCCAGTAGTATCGCGGGCCTTACGGATGGCTACACCTTC. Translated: CASSIAGLTDGYTF. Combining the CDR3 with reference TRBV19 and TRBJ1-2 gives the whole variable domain DGGITQSPKYLFRKEGQNVTLSCEQNLNHDAMYWYRQDPGQGLRLIYYSQIVNDFQKGDIAEGYSVSREKKESFPLTVTSAQKNPTAFYLCASSIAGLTDGYTFGSGTRLTVV.

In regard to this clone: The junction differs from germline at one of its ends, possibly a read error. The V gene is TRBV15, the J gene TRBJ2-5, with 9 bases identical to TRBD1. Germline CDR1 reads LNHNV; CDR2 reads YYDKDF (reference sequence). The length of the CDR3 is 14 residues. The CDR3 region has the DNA TGTGCCACCAGCAGCACCGGGACAGGGCTCCCCTTGAACTTC. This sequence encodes CATSSTGTGLPLNF.